The sequence of this T cell receptor (beta chain) was determined in a study of blood T cells in healthy people across ages. About this clonotype: Its antigen is unknown. The junction departs from the called germline gene at one end, perhaps through a read error.

The CDR3 spans 15 residues. Germline CDR1 LGHNA, CDR2 YNFKEQ. Each donor gave ten milliliters of peripheral blood. Study-wide points: Possibly confounding the expanded clonotype changes was the fact that donor CMV status was unknown. Compared with aged donors, long-lived donors showed fewer expanded clones, suggesting selection.

A sample-barcoded 5' primer and a J-beta primer mix were used in a second PCR of roughly 7 to 12 cycles. In TCRdb, the 5' RACE reads were re-called with MiXCR into one record per CDR3 protein. The sample has about 1,000,000 distinct CDR3 sequences, 40% to 50% seen once. What was sequenced was blood. This rearrangement joins TRBV4-2 to TRBJ1-4; no definite D call. This sequence was found in a woman aged 55-75 years in good health. CDR3 amino acids: CASSEDGSRGEKLFF. The CDR3 coding sequence is TGTGCCAGCAGCGAAGACGGGAGCCGAGGTGAAAAACTGTTTTTT.